Listed here are 4 T cell receptor beta chains from one sample, sequenced in a study of persistence of HIV-infected CD4 T cells. This was the immunoSEQ version 4 assay in survey mode. The data were produced by immunoSEQ multiplex PCR, yet TCRdb's version contains in-frame clones alone and is incomplete. Among about 7,500 clones listed, about 56% were seen once. These receptors lack a known antigen. Stimulation used 10 ug/mL lysate from CMV-infected fibroblasts. CD4+ T cells upregulating both CD40 ligand and CD69 were sorted as responding cells. The sample here was CD4+ T cells sorted from PBMCs after 18-hour stimulation, taken from a patient who received antiretroviral therapy. The receptors were sampled from an adult man with HIV who was CMV-seropositive.

As to this clone: Other DNA variants within this sample encode the same CDR3. The J gene is TRBJ2-3, the V gene TRBV5-6, with 7 bases matching TRBD2. CDR3 length: 14 amino acids. The germline V gene encodes CDR1 SGHDT and CDR2 YYEEEE. The J segment lost 4 bases and the V segment lost 0 bases, leaving 2 bases of the junction unmatched. DNA of the CDR3: TGTGCCAGCAGCTTGGTACGGGGGGCAGATACGCAGTATTTT. Translated: CASSLVRGADTQYF.

The chain uses TRBV7-6 and TRBJ1-1, with D possibly being TRBD1 (6 bases). V lost 8 bases and J lost 1, with 11 bases in between. The CDR3 loop spans 13 amino acids. Germline V CDR1 and CDR2: SGHVS, FNYEAQ. The CDR3 DNA reads as TGTGCCAGCGCGGGAGGGGGGAACACTGAAGCTTTCTTT. Its translation is CASAGGGNTEAFF.

The chain uses TRBV5-1 and TRBJ2-5; 8 bases match TRBD1. Germline CDR1 is SGHRS and CDR2 is YFSETQ. The CDR3 is 17 amino acids. V was clipped by 4 bases and J by 1 base; unmatched bases: 12. The CDR3 sequence is CASSPSLDRATQETQYF. The CDR3 bases are TGCGCCAGCAGCCCCTCTCTGGACAGGGCAACCCAAGAGACCCAGTACTTC.

The rearrangement links TRBV27 to TRBJ1-2, with TRBD1 matching over 7 bases. The V segment lost 3 bases and the J segment 4 bases; nucleotides outside the gene matches: 5. The CDR3 length is 14 residues. Germline values: CDR1 MNHEY, CDR2 SMNVEV (reference sequence). CDR3 region: CASSFTGDTYGYTF. CDR3 DNA sequence: TGTGCCAGCAGTTTCACAGGGGACACCTATGGCTACACCTTC.